This T cell receptor beta chain is drawn from a study of T cells after yellow fever vaccination. About the research overall: Low-cell-number fractions were prepared with SMART-Seq v4 Ultra Low Input. Points from the study as a whole: Among all clonotypes, a small share was observed in both CD4 and CD8 compartments. By day 5 rather than day 15, the secondary response had peaked, though it was weaker.

The ends lost 0 bases at V and 0 bases at J; junction bases unmatched: 1. The germline V gene encodes CDR1 LGHDT and CDR2 YNNKEL (reference sequence). CDR3 size: 16 residues. In regard to this clonotype: Its antigen is not identified.

5'RACE template switching generated TCR cDNA, adding a universal primer site and UMIs. TCRdb independently ran MiXCR on the 5' RACE reads; one entry per CDR3 protein. Of over 200,000 distinct CDR3 sequences in the sample, approximately 6.8% were seen once. The clonotype originates from a young man who received the YFV17D yellow fever vaccine. The sequencing here drew on CD4+ T cells sorted from PBMCs, taken on the day of the yellow fever booster vaccination. The chain couples TRBV3-1 to TRBJ2-1, with 8 bases aligning to TRBD2. For the CDR3, the DNA is TGTGCCAGCAGCCAAGACCGGGGGGGCTCCTACAATGAGCAGTTCTTC. It is translated as CASSQDRGGSYNEQFF.